Sequencing of this TCR beta chain was carried out in a study of Tregs in tolerant kidney transplant recipients. This CDR3 comprises 15 residues. Trimming shortened V by 0 bases and J by 2 bases, and 10 bases separated the two germline ends. Germline V gene sequence: CDR1 MNHEY, CDR2 SVGAGI. The method was immunoSEQ multiplex PCR; TCRdb's version includes in-frame clones alone and lacks a portion of them. Counted here are roughly 250,000 clones, approximately 84% occurring once; the ten biggest clones make up around 0.61%. Sequences were obtained from CD4+ T cells from blood. V usage is TRBV6-5 and J usage is TRBJ1-2; maybe TRBD1 (5 bases). The receptor's source is a human donor in good health. The CDR3 coding sequence is TGTGCCAGCAGTTACTCGAGGGGTTTCAACTATGGCTACACCTTC. Encoded protein: CASSYSRGFNYGYTF.